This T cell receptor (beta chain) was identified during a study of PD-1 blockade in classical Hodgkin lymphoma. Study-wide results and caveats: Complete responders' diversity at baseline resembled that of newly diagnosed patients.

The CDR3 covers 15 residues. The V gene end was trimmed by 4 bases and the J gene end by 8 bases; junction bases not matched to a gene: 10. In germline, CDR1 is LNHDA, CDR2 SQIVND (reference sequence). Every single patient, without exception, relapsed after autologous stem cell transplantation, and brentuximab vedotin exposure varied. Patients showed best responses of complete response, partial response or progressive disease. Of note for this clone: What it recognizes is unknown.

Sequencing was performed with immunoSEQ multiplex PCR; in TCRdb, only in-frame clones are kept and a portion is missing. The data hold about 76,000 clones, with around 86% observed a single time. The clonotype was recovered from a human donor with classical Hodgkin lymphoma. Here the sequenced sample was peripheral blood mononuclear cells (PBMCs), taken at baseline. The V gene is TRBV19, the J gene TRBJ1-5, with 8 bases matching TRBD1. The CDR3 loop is CASSTYQTGVKPQHF. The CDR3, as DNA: TGTGCCAGTAGTACTTATCAGACAGGGGTCAAGCCCCAGCATTTT.